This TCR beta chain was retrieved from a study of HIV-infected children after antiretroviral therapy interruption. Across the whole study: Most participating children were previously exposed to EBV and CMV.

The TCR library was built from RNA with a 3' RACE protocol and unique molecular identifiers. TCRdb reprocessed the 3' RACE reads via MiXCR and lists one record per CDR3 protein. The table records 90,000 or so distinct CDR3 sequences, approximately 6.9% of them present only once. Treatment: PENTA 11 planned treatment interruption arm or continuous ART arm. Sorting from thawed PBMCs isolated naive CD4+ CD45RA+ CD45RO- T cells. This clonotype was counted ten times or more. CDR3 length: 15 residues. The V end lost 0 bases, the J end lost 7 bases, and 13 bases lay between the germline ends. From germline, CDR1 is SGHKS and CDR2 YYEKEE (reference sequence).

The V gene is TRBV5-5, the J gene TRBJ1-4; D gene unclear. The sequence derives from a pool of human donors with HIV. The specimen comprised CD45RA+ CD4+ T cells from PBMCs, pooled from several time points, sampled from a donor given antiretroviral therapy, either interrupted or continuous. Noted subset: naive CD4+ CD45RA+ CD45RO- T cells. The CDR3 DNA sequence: TGTGCCAGCAGCTTGGCGGGTGACACGGGTGAAAAACTGTTTTTT. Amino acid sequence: CASSLAGDTGEKLFF.